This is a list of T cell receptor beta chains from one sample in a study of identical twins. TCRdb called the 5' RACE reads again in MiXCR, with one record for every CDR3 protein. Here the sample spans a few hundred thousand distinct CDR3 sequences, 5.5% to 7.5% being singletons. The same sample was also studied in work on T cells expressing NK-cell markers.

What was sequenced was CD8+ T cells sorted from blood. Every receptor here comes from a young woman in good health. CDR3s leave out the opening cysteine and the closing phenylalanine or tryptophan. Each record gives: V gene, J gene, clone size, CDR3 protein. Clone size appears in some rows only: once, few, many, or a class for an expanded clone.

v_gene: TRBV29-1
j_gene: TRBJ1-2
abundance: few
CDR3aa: SVGEGSYGYT

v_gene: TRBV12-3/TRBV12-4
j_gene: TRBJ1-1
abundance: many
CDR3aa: ASSHSNTEAF

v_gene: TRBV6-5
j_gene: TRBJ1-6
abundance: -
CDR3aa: ASSYLSNSPLH

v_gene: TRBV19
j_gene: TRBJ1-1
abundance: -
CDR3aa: ASRYGNTEAF

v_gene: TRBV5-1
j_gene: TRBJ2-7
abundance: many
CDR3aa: ASSFGETYEQY

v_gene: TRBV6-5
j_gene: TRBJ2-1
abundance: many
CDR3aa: ASSSQSPYNEQF

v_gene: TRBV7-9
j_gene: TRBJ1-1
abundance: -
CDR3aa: ASSLGQGSF

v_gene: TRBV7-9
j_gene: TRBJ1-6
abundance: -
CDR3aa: ASSFSPLGSPLH

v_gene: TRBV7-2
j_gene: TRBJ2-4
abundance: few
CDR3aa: ASSLVGQGTTKNIQY

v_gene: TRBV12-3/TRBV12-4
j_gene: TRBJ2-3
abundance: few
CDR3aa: ASSFLGNTDTQY

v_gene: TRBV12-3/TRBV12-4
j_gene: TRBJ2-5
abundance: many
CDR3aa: ASSFHLETQY

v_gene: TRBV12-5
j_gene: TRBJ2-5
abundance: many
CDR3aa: ASEIQETQY

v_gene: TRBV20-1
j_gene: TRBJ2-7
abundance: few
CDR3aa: SASSLGSSSYEQY

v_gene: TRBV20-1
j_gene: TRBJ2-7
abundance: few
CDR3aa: SARDPRDIYEQY

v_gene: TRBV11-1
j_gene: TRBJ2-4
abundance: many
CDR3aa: ASSLGPWDREDLAKNIQY

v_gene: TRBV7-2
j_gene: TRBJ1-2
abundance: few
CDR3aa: ASSLVRGYLIYGYT

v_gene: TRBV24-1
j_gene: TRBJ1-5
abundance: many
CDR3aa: ATSDSSNAQH

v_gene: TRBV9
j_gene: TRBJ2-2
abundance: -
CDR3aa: ASSAQLGPGAGELF

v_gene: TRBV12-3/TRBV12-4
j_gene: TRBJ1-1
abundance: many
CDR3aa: ASSFDPREAF

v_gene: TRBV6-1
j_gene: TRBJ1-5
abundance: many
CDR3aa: ASSDGQSNQPQH

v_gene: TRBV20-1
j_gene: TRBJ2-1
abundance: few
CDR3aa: SATPVAGSSYNEQF

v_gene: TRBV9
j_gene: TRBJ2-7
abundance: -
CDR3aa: ASSVGLASYEQY

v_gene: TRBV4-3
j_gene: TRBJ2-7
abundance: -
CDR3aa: ASSQEAGYEQY

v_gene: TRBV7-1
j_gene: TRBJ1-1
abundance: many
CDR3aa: ASSSGVFRQGWTPSMNTEAF

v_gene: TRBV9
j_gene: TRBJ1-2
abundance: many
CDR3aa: ASSVAGEYGYT

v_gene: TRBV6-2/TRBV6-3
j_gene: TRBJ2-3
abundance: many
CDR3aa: ASSRTLAGTTDTQY

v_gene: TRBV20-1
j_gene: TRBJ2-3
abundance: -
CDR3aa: SARRTVRGTDTQY

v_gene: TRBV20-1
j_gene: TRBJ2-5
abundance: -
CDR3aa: SARDSLGLAGEETQY

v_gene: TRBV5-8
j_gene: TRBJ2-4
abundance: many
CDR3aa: ARHVGAFEAKNIQY

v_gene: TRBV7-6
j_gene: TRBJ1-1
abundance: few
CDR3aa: ASSLELISGPSNTEAF

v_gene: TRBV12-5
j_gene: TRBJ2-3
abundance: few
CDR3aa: ASGLTSGLTDTQY